The source of this T cell receptor (beta chain) is a study of graft-versus-host responses after intestinal transplantation. Across the whole study: As for transplant type, recipients had multivisceral, liver-intestinal, or isolated intestinal grafts. Every recipient underwent anti-thymocyte globulin induction, then tacrolimus and steroids for roughly 3 years. The study, taken as a whole, reports: Within allografts, high graft-versus-host to host-versus-graft clonal ratios were seen among patients with graft-donor T cell macrochimerism. The highest levels of circulating GvH clones went along with early declines in HvG clones after transplant.

This CDR3 region has 14 residues. V was shortened by 3 bases and J by 2 bases, with 8 bases between the two germline ends. Germline CDR1 and CDR2: PRHDT and FYEKMQ (reference sequence). The data were produced by immunoSEQ multiplex PCR, yet TCRdb's version contains in-frame clones alone and is incomplete. The repertoire has tens of thousands of clones, 80% to 95% of them found once; the top ten carry around 0.49%. Concerning this clone: Its specificity is unknown.

The receptor was derived from a human donor who received an intestinal transplant. Sequences were derived from unstimulated CD8+ T cells sorted from spleen or lymph node cells, sampled before intestinal transplant. The rearrangement links TRBV13 to TRBJ1-3, with D unresolved. Here the CDR3 DNA reads TGTGCCAGCAGCTTCAGAACAGCTGGAAACACCATATATTTT. Translation: CASSFRTAGNTIYF. Combining the CDR3 with reference TRBV13 and TRBJ1-3 gives the whole variable domain AAGVIQSPRHLIKEKRETATLKCYPIPRHDTVYWYQQGPGQDPQFLISFYEKMQSDKGSIPDRFSAQQFSDYHSELNMSSLELGDSALYFCASSFRTAGNTIYFGEGSWLTVV.